Below are 25 T cell receptor beta chains sequenced from a single sample in a study of regulatory T cells in long-lasting Graves disease. With iRepertoire HTBI primers and Arm-PCR of CDR3 regions, TCR beta libraries were built. TCRdb called the multiplex PCR reads again in MiXCR, with one record for every CDR3 protein. The table lists approximately 560,000 distinct CDR3 sequences, roughly 15% of them singletons. Time point of the sample: newly diagnosed GD, antithyroid drugs for less than 3 months. PBMC RNA was the source of the TCR library. These data also formed part of another study, on T cells in Graves' hyperthyroidism and ophthalmopathy.

The specimen was peripheral blood mononuclear cells (PBMCs), collected at new diagnosis, from a patient treated with antithyroid drugs. These receptors were obtained from a man aged 18 to 30 with Graves disease.

The J gene is TRBJ1-1, the V gene TRBV5-1; D is uncertain. The V and J ends lost 3 bases and 3 bases respectively, with 18 bases between them. CDR3 length equals 16 residues. The V gene's germline CDR1 is SGHRS and CDR2 YFSETQ. The CDR3 region is CASSSGSLEVYTEAFF. The CDR3 nucleotides are TGCGCCAGCAGCTCCGGGAGCCTCGAGGTGTACACTGAAGCTTTCTTT. The full variable domain, in which reference TRBV5-1 and TRBJ1-1 provide the parts outside the CDR3, is KAGVTQTPRYLIKTRGQQVTLSCSPISGHRSVSWYQQTPGQGLQFLFEYFSETQRNKGNFPGRFSGRQFSNSRSEMNVSTLELGDSALYLCASSSGSLEVYTEAFFGQGTRLTVV.

This rearrangement joins TRBV20-1 to TRBJ2-1; 14 bases fit TRBD2. Trimming took 3 bases from V and 7 from J; bases not matched to a gene: 8. The CDR3 length is 16 residues. Germline V gene lookup returns CDR1 DFQATT and CDR2 SNEGSKA (reference sequence). This CDR3 is CSAREPTSGGGNEQFF. CDR3 sequence (DNA): TGCAGTGCTAGGGAACCGACTAGCGGGGGGGGTAATGAGCAGTTCTTC.

The J gene is TRBJ2-5, the V gene TRBV20-1; the D is unclear. CDR1 is DFQATT and CDR2 is SNEGSKA in the germline V gene (reference sequence). Trimming removed 1 base at V and 1 base at J, with 13 bases between. This CDR3 has 15 residues. CDR3 coding DNA: TGCAGTGCTAGAGCCCGTGGACGGACCCAAGAGACCCAGTACTTC. It translates to CSARARGRTQETQYF.

The chain has TRBV5-1 and TRBJ2-1; TRBD1 matches 10 bases. The germline V gene encodes CDR1 SGHRS and CDR2 YFSETQ. CDR3 size: 15 residues. The V and J ends lost 1 base and 10 bases, in that order; junction bases with no gene match: 8. The CDR3 region is CASSLTGTGAYEQFF. CDR3 in DNA: TGCGCCAGCAGCTTGACCGGGACAGGGGCATACGAGCAGTTCTTC.

There are many counts of this clonotype. The chain has TRBV6-1 and TRBJ1-5; TRBD1 aligns across 8 bases. The J segment lost 3 bases and the V segment lost 10 bases, leaving 5 bases of the junction unmatched. There are 13 residues in the CDR3. CDR1 is MNHNS, CDR2 SASEGT, per germline. The CDR3 is CATMTGVNQPQHF. The CDR3 DNA reads TGTGCCACGATGACAGGGGTCAATCAGCCCCAGCATTTT.

In DNA form, the CDR3 reads TGTGCCAGCAGTTTACCAGACCCGAGCTCCTACAATGAGCAGTTCTTC. It translates to CASSLPDPSSYNEQFF. The chain couples TRBV28 to TRBJ2-1; D unresolved. CDR3 length: 16 residues. The germline V and J ends were trimmed by 2 bases and 0 bases, with 11 bases remaining between them. Per germline, CDR1 MDHEN and CDR2 SYDVKM.

The V call is TRBV20-1, the J call TRBJ2-3; weak D call: TRBD1 (5 bases). V gave up 1 base and J gave up 1 base, with 18 bases separating them. The CDR3 runs to 17 residues. CDR1 is DFQATT and CDR2 is SNEGSKA in the germline V gene (reference sequence). The CDR3 nucleotides read TGCAGTGCTAGAGTCAACCTAGGGCAGGGTCGCACAGATACGCAGTATTTT. Translating it yields CSARVNLGQGRTDTQYF.

This rearrangement joins TRBV30 to TRBJ2-3; no firm D call. CDR3 length equals 12 residues. V lost 1 base, J lost 3 bases, and 5 bases lay in between. CDR1 is GTSNPN, CDR2 SVGIG, per germline (reference sequence). CDR3 DNA: TGTGCCTGGAGTGAGCTAACAGATACGCAGTATTTT. Protein: CAWSELTDTQYF.

The CDR3 is CSVVTSGNNEQFF. CDR3 coding DNA: TGCAGCGTTGTAACTAGCGGGAACAATGAGCAGTTCTTC. The V and J genes are TRBV29-1 and TRBJ2-1; 10 bases align to TRBD2. CDR1 SQVTM and CDR2 ANQGSEA come from the germline V gene. The CDR3 totals 13 residues. V gave up 4 bases and J gave up 5 bases; unmatched junction bases: 2.

In its sample, this clonotype was seen many times. The rearrangement joins TRBV9 to TRBJ2-3; tentative D call: TRBD1 (6 bases). V was clipped by 1 base and J by 3 bases, with 15 bases between them. The CDR3 extends over 16 amino acids. Germline assignment: CDR1 SGDLS and CDR2 YYNGEE. The CDR3 nucleotides read TGTGCCAGCAGCGTAAGGGGCTTTGGACAGACAGATACGCAGTATTTT. Translated: CASSVRGFGQTDTQYF.

The table lists this clonotype with many counts. The chain couples TRBV12-3 or TRBV12-4 to TRBJ2-1, with TRBD2 as a possible D gene (5 bases). Trimming left V 5 bases short and J 2 bases short, with 13 bases between. This CDR3 is 15 amino acids long. Here the CDR3 DNA reads TGTGCCAGCAGTCGGGCGGGCCCTACCTACAATGAGCAGTTCTTC. Amino acid sequence: CASSRAGPTYNEQFF.

There are a few counts of this clonotype. The V and J genes are TRBV7-8 and TRBJ2-7, with TRBD2 as a possible D gene (7 bases). Deletions cut 5 bases from V and 1 base from J, with 21 bases between. From germline, CDR1 is SGHVS and CDR2 FQNEAQ. The CDR3 loop spans 17 amino acids. DNA for the CDR3: TGTGCCAGCAGCCCTCCCGTTCGGGGGGCAATGTCCTACGAGCAGTACTTC. Amino acids: CASSPPVRGAMSYEQYF.

The rearrangement links TRBV9 to TRBJ2-3, with 11 positions matching TRBD2. The V and J ends lost 0 bases and 2 bases, in that order; junction bases with no gene match: 5. Germline CDR1 is SGDLS and CDR2 is YYNGEE. The CDR3 consists of 17 residues. CDR3 sequence: CASSVALAGGPTDTQYF. As DNA, the CDR3 is TGTGCCAGCAGCGTAGCGCTAGCGGGAGGTCCCACAGATACGCAGTATTTT. The entire variable domain, with the rest obtained from reference TRBV9 and TRBJ2-3, is as follows: DSGVTQTPKHLITATGQRVTLRCSPRSGDLSVYWYQQSLDQGLQFLIQYYNGEERAKGNILERFSAQQFPDLHSELNLSSLELGDSALYFCASSVALAGGPTDTQYFGPGTRLTVL.

This clonotype was found a few times. The V call is TRBV4-1, the J call TRBJ2-7, with D unresolved. The V gene lost 1 base and the J gene lost 3 bases, with 16 bases spanning the gap. This CDR3 has 16 amino acids. Germline V lookup: CDR1 MGHRA, CDR2 YSYEKL. The CDR3 bases are TGCGCCAGCAGCCAAGTCTCCGTTAGCAGGAGCTACGAGCAGTACTTC. Translated: CASSQVSVSRSYEQYF.

In its sample, this clonotype was seen a few times. The chain carries TRBV7-3 and TRBJ2-3; tentatively, D is TRBD2 (6 bases). The ends were cut back, 0 bases at V and 0 bases at J, with 16 bases in the middle. The CDR3 sequence is 18 residues long. CDR1 SGHTA and CDR2 FQGTGA come from the germline V gene. The CDR3, as DNA: TGTGCCAGCAGCTTAACAGTTGCGGGACCTGTGAGCACAGATACGCAGTATTTT. Translation gives CASSLTVAGPVSTDTQYF.

This clonotype has ten or more counts. The gene calls are TRBV28 and TRBJ1-1, with D possibly matching TRBD1 (5 bases). Germline V gene lookup returns CDR1 MDHEN and CDR2 SYDVKM. V was trimmed by 7 bases and J by 0 bases, leaving 9 bases between them. The CDR3 consists of 13 residues. CDR3 nucleotides: TGTGCCAGCACCACGGGGGTGAACACTGAAGCTTTCTTT. Protein: CASTTGVNTEAFF.

The table lists this clonotype with a few counts. This chain connects TRBV9 to TRBJ2-1; 13 bases align to TRBD2. This CDR3 has 14 residues. V dropped 3 bases and J dropped 8; count of bases not matched to a gene: 2. Germline CDR1 and CDR2: SGDLS and YYNGEE. The CDR3 loop reads CASSELAGGYEQFF. CDR3 sequence (DNA): TGTGCCAGCAGCGAACTAGCGGGAGGGTATGAGCAGTTCTTC.

V and J are TRBV27 and TRBJ1-2, with D uncertain. V shed 3 bases and J shed 9 bases, with 11 bases lying between them. The CDR3 runs to 12 residues. Per germline, CDR1 MNHEY and CDR2 SMNVEV (reference sequence). In DNA form, the CDR3 reads TGTGCCAGCAGTTTGGGCGGCGTCCGCTACACCTTC. Its protein product is CASSLGGVRYTF.

This chain links TRBV2 with TRBJ2-2; 8 bases are a match to TRBD2. Germline V gives CDR1 SNHLY, CDR2 FYNNEI. J gave up 5 bases and V 4 bases, and 9 bases lay outside the gene matches. The CDR3 spans 16 residues. Written as DNA, the CDR3 is TGTGCCAGCAGTGCTACCAGCGGGAGCGGAACCGGGGAGCTGTTTTTT. Translation: CASSATSGSGTGELFF. Complete variable domain (other parts from reference TRBV2 and TRBJ2-2): EPEVTQTPSHQVTQMGQEVILRCVPISNHLYFYWYRQILGQKVEFLVSFYNNEISEKSEIFDDQFSVERPDGSNFTLKIRSTKLEDSAMYFCASSATSGSGTGELFFGEGSRLTVL.

This clonotype was counted many times. The chain links TRBV28 to TRBJ1-2, with D tentatively TRBD1 (5 bases). This CDR3 is 15 amino acids long. Trimming shortened V by 5 bases and J by 2 bases, and 15 bases separated the two germline ends. The germline V gene encodes CDR1 MDHEN and CDR2 SYDVKM. Here the CDR3 reads CASSNRLAGNYGYTF. CDR3 nucleotides: TGTGCCAGCAGTAACAGGCTTGCGGGGAACTATGGCTACACCTTC.

This clonotype appeared many times. The V call is TRBV11-2, the J call TRBJ2-1, with D perhaps matching TRBD2 (6 bases). This CDR3 is built from 16 residues. The V gene lost 5 bases and the J gene lost 6 bases, with 20 bases spanning the gap. Germline lookup yields CDR1 SGHAT and CDR2 FQNNGV. DNA for the CDR3: TGTGCCAGCAGCCTATCTGACGGGAGTATCGTCAATGAGCAGTTCTTC. Amino acids: CASSLSDGSIVNEQFF.

This clonotype has ten or more counts. The chain couples TRBV6-2 or TRBV6-3 to TRBJ1-1, with a weak D call TRBD1 (5 bases). Germline values: CDR1 MNHEY, CDR2 SVGEGT. Trimming took 4 bases from V and 7 from J, leaving 16 bases between them. The CDR3 loop spans 14 amino acids. CDR3 region: CASSSRDERFEAFF. The CDR3, as DNA: TGTGCCAGCAGTTCCAGGGACGAGCGCTTTGAAGCTTTCTTT.

The chain is built from TRBV30 and TRBJ1-5, with D possibly being TRBD1 (5 bases). Between the trimmed V and J ends, which lost 5 bases and 10 bases, there was a span of 18 bases. CDR1 and CDR2 from the germline V gene are GTSNPN and SVGIG (reference sequence). The CDR3 runs to 13 residues. DNA of the CDR3: TGTGCCTGGGCCCCGGGGGTTAGGTCTCCCCAGCATTTT. Translated: CAWAPGVRSPQHF.

This clonotype was seen a handful of times. V and J are TRBV7-2 and TRBJ2-5, with 10 bases that match TRBD1. Germline CDR1 is SGHTA and CDR2 is FQGNSA. V lost 4 bases, J lost 6 bases, and 8 bases stayed unmatched. CDR3 size: 15 residues. This CDR3 is CASSSWGQGIKTQYF. CDR3 nucleotides: TGTGCCAGCAGCTCATGGGGACAGGGGATAAAGACCCAGTACTTC.

As concerns this clonotype: This may be a read error, as it is one base from a much larger clone. This chain links TRBV19 with TRBJ2-1, with D tentatively TRBD2 (5 bases). The CDR3 runs to 15 residues. Germline V CDR1 and CDR2: LNHDA, SQIVND (reference sequence). The CDR3 sequence is CASSISGISYSEQFF. The CDR3 DNA is TGTGCCAGTAGTATTTCGGGAATTTCCTACAGTGAGCAGTTCTTC.